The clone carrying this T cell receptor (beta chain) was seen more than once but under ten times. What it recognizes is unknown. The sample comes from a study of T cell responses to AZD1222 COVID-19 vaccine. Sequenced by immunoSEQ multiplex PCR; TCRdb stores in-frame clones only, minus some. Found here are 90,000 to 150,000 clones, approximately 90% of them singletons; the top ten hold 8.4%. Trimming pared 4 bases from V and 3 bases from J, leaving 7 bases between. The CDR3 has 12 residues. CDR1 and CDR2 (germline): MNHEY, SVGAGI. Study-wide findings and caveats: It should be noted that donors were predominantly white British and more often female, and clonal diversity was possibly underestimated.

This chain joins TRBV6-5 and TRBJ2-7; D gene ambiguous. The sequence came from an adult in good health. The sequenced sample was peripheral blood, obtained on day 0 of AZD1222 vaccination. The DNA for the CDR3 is TGTGCCAGCAGTTCCCGGATCTACGAGCAGTACTTC. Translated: CASSSRIYEQYF.